The 27 T cell receptor beta chains given below trace back to one sample, sequenced in a study of blood T cell repertoires in COVID-19 (dated by TCRdb to 2019 to 2021). The library was generated by the immunoSEQ multiplex PCR assay. TCRdb carries this immuneACCESS record with in-frame sequences only. Its versions omit some clonotypes, under half of them owing to an unresolved V gene in the studies checked, with the rest unexplained. Present in this sample are approximately 290,000 clones, under 85% of which were seen just once. 0.7% to 0.9% of the sample is taken by the ten largest. Material for sequencing was peripheral blood. Receptor source: a human donor with COVID-19, enrolled during active disease. The donor label of this sample is uncertain.

CDR3 region: CASSPQTETGELFF. CDR3 DNA: TGTGCCAGCAGCCCGCAGACTGAGACCGGGGAGCTGTTTTTT. This chain joins TRBV7-9 and TRBJ2-2; no definite D call. The CDR3 covers 14 residues. Germline V gene sequence: CDR1 SEHNR, CDR2 FQNEAQ (reference sequence). V lost 5 bases to trimming and J lost 5 bases, with 12 bases between them.

The genes are TRBV12-3 or TRBV12-4 and TRBJ2-2, with no clear D. Trimming stripped 6 bases from V and 6 bases from J, with 11 bases between. The CDR3 is made up of 13 amino acids. The CDR3 sequence: CASSPGRSGELFF. As DNA, the CDR3 is TGTGCCAGCAGCCCCGGTCGGTCCGGGGAGCTGTTTTTT.

The chain employs TRBV27 and TRBJ2-6; weak D call: TRBD1 (5 bases). In germline, CDR1 is MNHEY, CDR2 SMNVEV (reference sequence). With 6 bases removed from V and 0 bases from J, the gap between germline ends came to 18 bases. This CDR3 comprises 18 residues. The CDR3 loop reads CASSLIRGTGSGANVLTF. CDR3 bases: TGTGCCAGCAGCCTAATAAGGGGAACGGGCTCTGGGGCCAACGTCCTGACTTTC.

The V call is TRBV7-2, the J call TRBJ2-7; a possible D gene is TRBD2 (5 bases). The CDR3 spans 11 residues. Germline lookup yields CDR1 SGHTA and CDR2 FQGNSA. The V end lost 3 bases, the J end lost 7 bases, and 7 bases lay between the germline ends. Written as DNA, the CDR3 is TGTGCCAGCAGCTTCTCGGGGGAGCAGTACTTC. Protein product: CASSFSGEQYF.

The rearrangement uses TRBV3-1 (or the pseudogene TRBV3-2) and TRBJ1-6; TRBD1 might be the D (6 bases). Germline V gene lookup returns CDR1 LGHDT and CDR2 YNNKEL (reference sequence). The CDR3 sequence is 17 residues long. With 4 bases removed from V and 0 bases from J, the gap between germline ends came to 13 bases. DNA for the CDR3: TGTGCCAGCAGCCGCGTTACAGGGAGCTCCTATAATTCACCCCTCCACTTT. Encoded protein: CASSRVTGSSYNSPLHF.

The rearrangement uses TRBV9 and TRBJ2-1; tentative D call: TRBD2 (5 bases). V was trimmed by 3 bases and J by 5 bases, leaving 9 bases between them. The V gene's germline CDR1 is SGDLS and CDR2 YYNGEE. This CDR3 comprises 13 residues. The DNA of the CDR3 is TGTGCCAGCAGCGCCCTAGCCGACAATGAGCAGTTCTTC. Translating it yields CASSALADNEQFF.

The CDR3 spells CASSPTRTGLSSGANVLTF. The CDR3 DNA reads TGTGCCAGTAGTCCAACCCGGACAGGACTGAGCTCTGGGGCCAACGTCCTGACTTTC. This chain links TRBV19 with TRBJ2-6; TRBD1 matches 7 bases. Germline trimming cut 5 bases from V and 0 bases from J; bases unmatched to any gene: 13. Germline V gene data show CDR1 as LNHDA and CDR2 as SQIVND (reference sequence). The length of the CDR3 is 19 residues.

In the case of this clone: Other DNA sequences in the same sample also yield this CDR3. The chain combines TRBV5-1 with TRBJ1-2; a weak D match, TRBD1 (6 bases). The CDR3 runs 14 residues. Trimming took 0 bases from V and 2 from J, leaving 8 bases between them. From germline, CDR1 is SGHRS and CDR2 YFSETQ. CDR3 amino acids: CASSLGTVNYGYTF. CDR3 nucleotides: TGCGCCAGCAGCTTGGGGACAGTGAACTATGGCTACACCTTC.

This chain uses TRBV28 with TRBJ1-1; D remains ambiguous. There are 16 residues in the CDR3. Looked up from germline, CDR1 is MDHEN and CDR2 is SYDVKM. V was clipped by 2 bases and J by 1 base, with 14 bases between them. The CDR3, as DNA: TGTGCCAGCAGTTTAGCAGACAAAAATCCGAACACTGAAGCTTTCTTT. Protein: CASSLADKNPNTEAFF.

This sequence joins TRBV12-5 and TRBJ2-2, with 8 nucleotides matching TRBD2. The CDR3 spans 17 residues. The V gene end was trimmed by 0 bases and the J gene end by 4 bases; junction bases not matched to a gene: 7. CDR1 and CDR2 (germline): LGHNT, FRNRAP. The CDR3 here is CASGLVRDGRATGELFF. In DNA form, the CDR3 reads TGTGCTAGTGGTTTGGTACGAGACGGGAGGGCCACCGGGGAGCTGTTTTTT.

The chain is built from TRBV30 and TRBJ1-4; tentative D call: TRBD1 (5 bases). This CDR3 is built from 15 residues. The V end was cut by 3 bases, the J end by 5 bases, with 16 bases between. The germline V gene has CDR1 GTSNPN and CDR2 SVGIG (reference sequence). The DNA for the CDR3 is TGTGCCTGGAGCCGTCTGGGGCAGCAAAATGAAAAACTGTTTTTT. Residues: CAWSRLGQQNEKLFF.

This chain connects TRBV20-1 to TRBJ1-2; perhaps TRBD1 as D (5 bases). This CDR3 region has 11 residues. From germline, CDR1 is DFQATT and CDR2 SNEGSKA (reference sequence). CDR3 nucleotides: TGCAGCCTCCGGGGGGTCTATGGCTACACCTTC. Its translation is CSLRGVYGYTF.

This clone appeared a few times. The chain joins TRBV2 to TRBJ1-2; 10 nucleotides agree with TRBD1. This CDR3 comprises 15 residues. CDR1 and CDR2 from the germline V gene are SNHLY and FYNNEI. Trimming cost V 1 base and J 8 bases; bases outside gene matches: 7. The CDR3: CASSEDRDRGSGYTF. The DNA of the CDR3 is TGTGCCAGCAGTGAAGACCGGGACAGGGGTTCCGGCTACACCTTC.

The chain has TRBV10-1 and TRBJ2-1; tentative D call: TRBD2 (5 bases). CDR1 and CDR2 (germline): WNHNN, SYGVQD (reference sequence). Trimming stripped 6 bases from V and 2 bases from J, with 14 bases between. This CDR3 is 15 amino acids long. The CDR3 spells CASRPCGLAYNEQFF. CDR3 nucleotides: TGCGCCAGCAGACCATGTGGACTGGCCTACAATGAGCAGTTCTTC.

This clone came up once. The rearrangement uses TRBV18 and TRBJ2-1; D uncertain. V was cut by 4 bases and J by 9 bases, with 16 bases left in between. Per the germline V gene, CDR1 is KGHSH and CDR2 is LQKENI. The CDR3 has 14 residues. The CDR3 is CASSLRVEWSEQFF. Here the CDR3 DNA reads TGTGCCAGCTCACTCCGGGTCGAATGGAGTGAGCAGTTCTTC.

This chain connects TRBV28 to TRBJ2-2; 9 nucleotides agree with TRBD2. This CDR3 spans 17 amino acids. CDR1 is MDHEN and CDR2 is SYDVKM in the germline V gene. The V and J ends lost 2 bases and 3 bases, in that order; junction bases with no gene match: 7. The DNA for the CDR3 is TGTGCCAGCAGTTTAGTTACCGCTAGCGGGGACACCGGGGAGCTGTTTTTT. It is translated as CASSLVTASGDTGELFF.

This clone was observed a single time. V and J are TRBV7-3 and TRBJ1-1; D might be TRBD1 (5 bases). V gave up 5 bases and J gave up 2 bases, with 15 bases separating them. Germline CDR1 reads SGHTA; CDR2 reads FQGTGA. CDR3 size: 15 residues. Here the CDR3 DNA reads TGTGCCAGCAGCGCAGGGATAACCTTTAACACTGAAGCTTTCTTT. This gives the protein CASSAGITFNTEAFF.

This clone was observed a few times. The chain links TRBV24-1 to TRBJ2-5; D perhaps matches TRBD1 (7 bases). CDR3 size: 15 residues. The V end lost 1 base, the J end lost 4 bases, and 12 bases lay between the germline ends. Germline lookup yields CDR1 KGHDR and CDR2 SFDVKD. The CDR3 sequence is CATSDLAGGRETQYF. CDR3 sequence (DNA): TGTGCCACCAGTGATTTAGCAGGGGGGCGAGAGACCCAGTACTTC.

The gene calls are TRBV28 and TRBJ2-7, with 9 bases matching TRBD1. CDR3 length: 16 residues. The trim removed 2 bases at V and 0 bases at J, leaving 5 bases unmatched. Germline V gene lookup returns CDR1 MDHEN and CDR2 SYDVKM. The CDR3 region has the DNA TGTGCCAGCAGTTTAATAGTGACAGGGGGCTCCTACGAGCAGTACTTC. It yields the protein CASSLIVTGGSYEQYF.

The chain carries TRBV12-3 or TRBV12-4 and TRBJ1-2, with 8 positions matching TRBD1. Trimming at V came to 5 bases and at J to 4 bases, leaving 3 bases not matched to a gene. The CDR3 totals 13 residues. This chain's CDR3 is CASSPTGGYGYTF. CDR3 nucleotides: TGTGCCAGCAGTCCTACAGGGGGCTATGGCTACACCTTC.

This clone has more than one count but fewer than ten. The chain recombines TRBV5-1 with TRBJ2-1; 11 positions agree with TRBD2. The J segment lost 2 bases and the V segment lost 0 bases, leaving 1 base of the junction unmatched. CDR1 is SGHRS, CDR2 YFSETQ, per germline. The CDR3 totals 16 residues. The CDR3 coding sequence is TGCGCCAGCAGCTTGGGACTAGCGGGAACCTACAATGAGCAGTTCTTC. As protein: CASSLGLAGTYNEQFF. Full variable domain (rest looked up from reference TRBV5-1 and TRBJ2-1): KAGVTQTPRYLIKTRGQQVTLSCSPISGHRSVSWYQQTPGQGLQFLFEYFSETQRNKGNFPGRFSGRQFSNSRSEMNVSTLELGDSALYLCASSLGLAGTYNEQFFGPGTRLTVL.

This rearrangement joins TRBV6-5 to TRBJ1-3, with D possibly matching TRBD1 (5 bases). V lost 9 bases and J lost 0, with 12 bases in between. Germline assignment: CDR1 MNHEY and CDR2 SVGAGI. This CDR3 spans 14 amino acids. The CDR3 sequence: CASEVGDSGNTIYF. Here the CDR3 DNA reads TGTGCCAGTGAAGTAGGGGACTCTGGAAACACCATATATTTT.

V gene TRBV6-1 combines with J gene TRBJ1-1, with D possibly TRBD1 on 6 matching bases. Trimming took off 3 bases at V and 0 bases at J, with 8 bases between the two ends. From germline, CDR1 is MNHNS and CDR2 SASEGT. The CDR3 length is 14 residues. CDR3 amino acids: CASSDDRMNTEAFF. The CDR3 nucleotides read TGTGCCAGCAGTGACGACAGGATGAACACTGAAGCTTTCTTT.

The chain has TRBV19 and TRBJ1-4; weak D call: TRBD1 (5 bases). The CDR3 runs 15 residues. Per germline, CDR1 LNHDA and CDR2 SQIVND (reference sequence). V dropped 9 bases and J dropped 0 bases, with 14 bases sitting between them. As DNA, the CDR3 is TGTGCCAGCTCCCAGGGACTTGCAACTAATGAAAAACTGTTTTTT. Its protein product is CASSQGLATNEKLFF.

This chain joins TRBV12-5 and TRBJ2-1; TRBD2 aligns across 7 bases. With 1 base clipped from V and 4 bases from J, the junction kept 1 base outside the gene matches. The CDR3 has 14 amino acids. Germline V lookup: CDR1 LGHNT, CDR2 FRNRAP. In nucleotides, the CDR3 is TGTGCTAGTGGTTTGGCGGGACTATACAATGAGCAGTTCTTC. As protein: CASGLAGLYNEQFF.

This clone was seen more than once but under ten times. The chain joins TRBV11-1 to TRBJ2-1; 8 bases match TRBD1. In germline, CDR1 is SGHAT, CDR2 FQDESV (reference sequence). V gave up 5 bases and J gave up 4 bases; unmatched junction bases: 4. There are 14 residues in the CDR3. The CDR3: CASSRTGNYNEQFF. The CDR3 DNA sequence: TGTGCCAGCAGCCGGACAGGGAATTACAATGAGCAGTTCTTC. The full variable domain, rest sourced from reference TRBV11-1 and TRBJ2-1, is EAEVAQSPRYKITEKSQAVAFWCDPISGHATLYWYRQILGQGPELLVQFQDESVVDDSQLPKDRFSAERLKGVDSTLKIQPAELGDSAMYLCASSRTGNYNEQFFGPGTRLTVL.

This sequence joins TRBV28 and TRBJ2-3; 7 bases fit TRBD1. CDR3 length equals 14 residues. CDR1 is MDHEN and CDR2 is SYDVKM in the germline V gene. Trimming cost V 6 bases and J 4 bases; bases outside gene matches: 7. CDR3 region: CASRAGQDADTQYF. CDR3 bases: TGTGCCAGCAGGGCCGGACAGGATGCAGATACGCAGTATTTT.